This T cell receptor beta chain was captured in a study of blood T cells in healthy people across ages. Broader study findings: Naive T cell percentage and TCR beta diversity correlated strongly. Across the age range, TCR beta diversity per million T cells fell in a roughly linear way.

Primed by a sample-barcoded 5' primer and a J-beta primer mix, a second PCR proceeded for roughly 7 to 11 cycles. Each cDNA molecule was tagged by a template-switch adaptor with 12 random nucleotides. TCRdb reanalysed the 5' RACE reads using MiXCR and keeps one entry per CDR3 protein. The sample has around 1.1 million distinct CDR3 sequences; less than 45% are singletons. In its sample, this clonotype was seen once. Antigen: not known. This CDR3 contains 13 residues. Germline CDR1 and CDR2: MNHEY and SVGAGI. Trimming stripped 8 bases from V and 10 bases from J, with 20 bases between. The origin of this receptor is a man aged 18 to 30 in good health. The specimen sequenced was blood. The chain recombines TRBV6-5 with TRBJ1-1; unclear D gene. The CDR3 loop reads CASQLNGASGAFF. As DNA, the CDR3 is TGTGCCAGCCAGTTAAACGGAGCGAGTGGAGCTTTCTTT.